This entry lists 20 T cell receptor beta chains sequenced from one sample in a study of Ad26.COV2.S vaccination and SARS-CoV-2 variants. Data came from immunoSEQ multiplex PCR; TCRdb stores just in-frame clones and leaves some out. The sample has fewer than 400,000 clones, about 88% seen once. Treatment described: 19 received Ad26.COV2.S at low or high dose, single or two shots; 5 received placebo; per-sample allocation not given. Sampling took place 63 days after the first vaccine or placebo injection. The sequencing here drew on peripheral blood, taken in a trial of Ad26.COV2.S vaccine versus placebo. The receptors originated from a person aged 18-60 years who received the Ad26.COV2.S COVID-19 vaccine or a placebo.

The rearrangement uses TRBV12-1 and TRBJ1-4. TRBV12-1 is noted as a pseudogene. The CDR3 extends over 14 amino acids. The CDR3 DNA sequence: TGTGCCAGCAGCTTGTTTCGAGCTAATGAAAAACTGTTTTTT. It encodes CASSLFRANEKLFF.

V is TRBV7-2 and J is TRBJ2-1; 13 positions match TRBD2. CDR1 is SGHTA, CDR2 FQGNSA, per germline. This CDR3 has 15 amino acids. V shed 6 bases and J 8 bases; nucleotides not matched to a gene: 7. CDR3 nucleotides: TGTGCCAGCAGGCCTACTAGCGGGGGGGCCTATGAGCAGTTCTTC. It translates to CASRPTSGGAYEQFF.

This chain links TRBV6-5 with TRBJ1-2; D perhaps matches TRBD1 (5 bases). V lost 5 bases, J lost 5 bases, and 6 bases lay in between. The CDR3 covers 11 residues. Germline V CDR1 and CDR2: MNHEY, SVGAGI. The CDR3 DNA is TGTGCCAGCAGTCAGGGATATGGCTACACCTTC. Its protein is CASSQGYGYTF.

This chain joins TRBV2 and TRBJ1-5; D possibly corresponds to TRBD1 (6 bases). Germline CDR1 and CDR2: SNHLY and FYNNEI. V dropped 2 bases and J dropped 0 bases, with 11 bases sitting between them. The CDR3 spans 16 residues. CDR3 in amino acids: CASSEQGYASNQPQHF. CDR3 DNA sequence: TGTGCCAGCAGTGAACAGGGGTATGCTAGCAATCAGCCCCAGCATTTT.

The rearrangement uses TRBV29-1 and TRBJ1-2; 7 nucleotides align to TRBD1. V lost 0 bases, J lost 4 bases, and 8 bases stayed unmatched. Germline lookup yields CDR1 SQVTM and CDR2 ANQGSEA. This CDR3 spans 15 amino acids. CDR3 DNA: TGCAGCGTTGAAGATGCGGGACAGCCCCTCTATGGCTACACCTTC. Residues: CSVEDAGQPLYGYTF.

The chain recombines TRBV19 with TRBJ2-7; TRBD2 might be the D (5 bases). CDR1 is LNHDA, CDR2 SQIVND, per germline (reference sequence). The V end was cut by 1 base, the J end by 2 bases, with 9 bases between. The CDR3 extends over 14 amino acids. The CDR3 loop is CASSIGGSAYEQYF. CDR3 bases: TGTGCCAGTAGTATAGGAGGGTCCGCCTACGAGCAGTACTTC.

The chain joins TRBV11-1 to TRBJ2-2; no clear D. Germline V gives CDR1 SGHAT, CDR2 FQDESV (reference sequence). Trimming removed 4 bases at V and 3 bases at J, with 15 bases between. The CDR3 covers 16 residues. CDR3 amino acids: CASSSSFGPHTGELFF. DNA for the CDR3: TGTGCCAGCAGCTCCTCGTTTGGACCTCACACCGGGGAGCTGTTTTTT.

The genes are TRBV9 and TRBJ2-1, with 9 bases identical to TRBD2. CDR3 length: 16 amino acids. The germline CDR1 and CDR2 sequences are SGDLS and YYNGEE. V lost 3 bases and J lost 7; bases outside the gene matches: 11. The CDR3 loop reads CASSGASGNRVNEQFF. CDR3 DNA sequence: TGTGCCAGCAGCGGGGCTAGCGGGAATCGAGTGAATGAGCAGTTCTTC.

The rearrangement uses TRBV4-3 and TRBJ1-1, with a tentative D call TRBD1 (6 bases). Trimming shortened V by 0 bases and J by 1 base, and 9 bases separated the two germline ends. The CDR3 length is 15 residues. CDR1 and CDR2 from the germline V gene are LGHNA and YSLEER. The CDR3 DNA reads TGCGCCAGCAGCCAAGATTGGACAGCGAACACTGAAGCTTTCTTT. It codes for CASSQDWTANTEAFF.

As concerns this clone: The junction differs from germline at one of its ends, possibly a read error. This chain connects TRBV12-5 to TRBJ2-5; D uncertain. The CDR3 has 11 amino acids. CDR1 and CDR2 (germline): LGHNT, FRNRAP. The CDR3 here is CASGLAESPDF. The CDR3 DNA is TGTGCTAGTGGTTTGGCCGAATCCCCTGACTTC.

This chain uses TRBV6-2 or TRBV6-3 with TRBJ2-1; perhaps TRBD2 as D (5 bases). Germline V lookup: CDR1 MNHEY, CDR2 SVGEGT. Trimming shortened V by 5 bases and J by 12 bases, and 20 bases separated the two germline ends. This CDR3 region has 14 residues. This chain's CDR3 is CASSPSAGRWAQFF. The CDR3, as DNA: TGTGCCAGCAGTCCCTCGGCGGGTCGTTGGGCGCAGTTCTTC.

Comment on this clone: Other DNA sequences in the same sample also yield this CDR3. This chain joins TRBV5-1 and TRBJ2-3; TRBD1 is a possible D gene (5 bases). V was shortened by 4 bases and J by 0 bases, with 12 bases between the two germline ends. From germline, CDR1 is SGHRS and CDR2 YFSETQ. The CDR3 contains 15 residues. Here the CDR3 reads CASSPDSTSTDTQYF. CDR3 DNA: TGCGCCAGCAGCCCTGACAGTACTAGCACAGATACGCAGTATTTT.

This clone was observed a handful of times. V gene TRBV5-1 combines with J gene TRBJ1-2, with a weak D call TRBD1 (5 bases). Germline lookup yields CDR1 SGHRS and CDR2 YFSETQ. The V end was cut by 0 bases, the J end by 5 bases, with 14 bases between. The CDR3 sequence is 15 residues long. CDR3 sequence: CASSLVNTGGYGYTF. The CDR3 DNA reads TGCGCCAGCAGCTTGGTAAACACCGGGGGATATGGCTACACCTTC.

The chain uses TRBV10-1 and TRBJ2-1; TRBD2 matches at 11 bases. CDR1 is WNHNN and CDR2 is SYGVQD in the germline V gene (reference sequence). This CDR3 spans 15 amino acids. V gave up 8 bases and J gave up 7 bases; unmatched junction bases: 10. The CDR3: CASGGGLAGFNEQFF. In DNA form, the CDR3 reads TGCGCCAGCGGTGGAGGACTAGCGGGTTTTAATGAGCAGTTCTTC.

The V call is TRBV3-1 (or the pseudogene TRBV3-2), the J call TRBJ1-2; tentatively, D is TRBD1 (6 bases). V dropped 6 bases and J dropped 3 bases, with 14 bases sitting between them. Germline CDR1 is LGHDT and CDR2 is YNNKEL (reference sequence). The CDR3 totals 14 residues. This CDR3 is CASRGQGRDYGYTF. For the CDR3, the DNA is TGTGCCAGCAGAGGGCAGGGGCGCGACTATGGCTACACCTTC.

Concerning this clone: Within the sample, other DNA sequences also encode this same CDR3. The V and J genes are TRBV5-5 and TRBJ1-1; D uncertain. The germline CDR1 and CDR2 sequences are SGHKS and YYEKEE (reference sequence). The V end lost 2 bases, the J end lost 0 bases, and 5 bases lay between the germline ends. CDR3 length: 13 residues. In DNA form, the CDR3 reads TGTGCCAGCAGCTTAGACCTGAACACTGAAGCTTTCTTT. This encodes CASSLDLNTEAFF.

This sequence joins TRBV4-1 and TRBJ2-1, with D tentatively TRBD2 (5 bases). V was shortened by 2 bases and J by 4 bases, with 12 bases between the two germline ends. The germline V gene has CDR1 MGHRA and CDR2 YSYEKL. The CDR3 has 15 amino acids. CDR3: CASSQHGVGYNEQFF. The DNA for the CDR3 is TGCGCCAGCAGCCAACACGGGGTAGGGTACAATGAGCAGTTCTTC.

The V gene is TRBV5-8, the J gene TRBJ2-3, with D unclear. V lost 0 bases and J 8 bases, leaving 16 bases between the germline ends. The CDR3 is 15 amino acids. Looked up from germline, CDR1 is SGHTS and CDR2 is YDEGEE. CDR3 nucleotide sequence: TGTGCCAGCAGCTTGGCCGGAAATTCGCGGAGTACGCAGTATTTT. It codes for CASSLAGNSRSTQYF.

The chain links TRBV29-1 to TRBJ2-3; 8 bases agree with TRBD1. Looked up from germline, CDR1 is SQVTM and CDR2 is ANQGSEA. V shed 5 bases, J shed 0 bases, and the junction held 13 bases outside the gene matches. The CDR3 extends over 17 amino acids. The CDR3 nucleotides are TGCAGCGTTTTTTCGTTGCCGACAGGGGCTAGCACAGATACGCAGTATTTT. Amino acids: CSVFSLPTGASTDTQYF.

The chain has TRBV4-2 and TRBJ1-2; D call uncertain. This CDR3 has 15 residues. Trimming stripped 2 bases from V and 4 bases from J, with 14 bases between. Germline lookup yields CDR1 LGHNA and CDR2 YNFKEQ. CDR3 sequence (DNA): TGTGCCAGCAGCCAAAGGCCCGAGGGCGGCTATGGCTACACCTTC. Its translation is CASSQRPEGGYGYTF.